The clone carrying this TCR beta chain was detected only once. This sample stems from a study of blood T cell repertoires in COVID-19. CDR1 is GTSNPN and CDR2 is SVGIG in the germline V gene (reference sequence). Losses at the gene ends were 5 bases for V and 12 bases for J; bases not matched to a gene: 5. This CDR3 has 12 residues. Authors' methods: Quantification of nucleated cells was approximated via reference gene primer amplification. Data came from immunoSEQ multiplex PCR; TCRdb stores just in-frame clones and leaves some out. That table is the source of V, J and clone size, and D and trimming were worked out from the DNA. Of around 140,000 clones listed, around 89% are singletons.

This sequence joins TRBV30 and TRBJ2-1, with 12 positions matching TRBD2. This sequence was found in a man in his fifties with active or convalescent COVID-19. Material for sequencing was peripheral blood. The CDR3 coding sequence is TGTGCCTGGGCTAGCGGGAGGGCCTGGCAGTTCTTC. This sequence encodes CAWASGRAWQFF.